This paragraph reports one T cell receptor (beta chain). Its antigen is unidentified. 5' RACE with UMI labels generated the TRB cDNA libraries. TCRdb reprocessed the 5' RACE reads; each CDR3 protein has one entry and no DNA is given. Found here are more than 80,000 distinct CDR3 sequences; the top ten clones hold 0.75% to 0.95%. There are 15 residues in the CDR3. CDR1 is MDHEN, CDR2 SYDVKM, per germline. This entry belongs to a study of CXCR3-negative and CXCR3-positive naive CD8 T cells. Study results and limitations: CXCR3-positive naive cells carried more hydrophobic TRB CDR3s than CXCR3-negative ones. Naive CXCR3-positive and CXCR3-negative cells shared similar TRBV-TRBJ usage, unlike memory cells. Comparably high diversity was seen in both naive subsets, and much lower diversity in memory CD8+ cells.

The naive CD8+ gate required CD45RO-CCR7+CD27+CD95- phenotype. The chain links TRBV28 to TRBJ2-1; with no DNA, the TCRdb D assignment of TRBD2 cannot be verified. The TCR originated in a human donor in good health. Some clones in this sample may be carry-over from other donors' samples. Sequencing was done on a sample of naive CXCR3+ CD8+ T cells from blood. Subset noted: CD45RO-CCR7+CD27+CD95- naive CD8+ T cells expressing CXCR3 (TNR3+). The chain's CDR3 is CASSLVSGTYNEQFF. Using reference TRBV28 and TRBJ2-1 for the parts outside the CDR3, the full variable domain is DVKVTQSSRYLVKRTGEKVFLECVQDMDHENMFWYRQDPGLGLRLIYFSYDVKMKEKGDIPEGYSVSREKKERFSLILESASTNQTSMYLCASSLVSGTYNEQFFGPGTRLTVL.